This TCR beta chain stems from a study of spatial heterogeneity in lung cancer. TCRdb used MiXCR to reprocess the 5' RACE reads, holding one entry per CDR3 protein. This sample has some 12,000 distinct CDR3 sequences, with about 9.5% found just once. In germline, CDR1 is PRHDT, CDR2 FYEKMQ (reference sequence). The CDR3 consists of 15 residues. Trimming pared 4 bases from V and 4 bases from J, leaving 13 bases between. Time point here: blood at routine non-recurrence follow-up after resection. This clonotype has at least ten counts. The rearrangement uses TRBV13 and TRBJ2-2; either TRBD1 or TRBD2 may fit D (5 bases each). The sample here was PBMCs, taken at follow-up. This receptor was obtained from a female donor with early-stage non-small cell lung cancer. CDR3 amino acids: CASSSTGTGTGELFF. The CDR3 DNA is TGTGCCAGCAGCTCCACCGGGACGGGCACCGGGGAGCTGTTTTTT.